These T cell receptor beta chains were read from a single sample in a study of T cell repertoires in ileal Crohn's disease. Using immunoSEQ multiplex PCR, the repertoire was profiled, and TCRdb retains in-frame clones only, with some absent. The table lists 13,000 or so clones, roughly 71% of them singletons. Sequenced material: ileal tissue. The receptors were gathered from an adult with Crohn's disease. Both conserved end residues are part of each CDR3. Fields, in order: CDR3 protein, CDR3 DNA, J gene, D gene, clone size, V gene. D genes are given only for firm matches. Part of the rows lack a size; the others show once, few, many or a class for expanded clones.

CDR3aa: CASSQAGTDTDTQYF; CDR3nt: TGTGCCAGCAGCCAGGCCGGGACGGACACAGATACGCAGTATTTT; j_gene: TRBJ2-3; d_gene: NA; abundance: NA; v_gene: TRBV4-2
CDR3aa: CASIPEDRVEQFF; CDR3nt: TGTGCCAGCATTCCAGAGGACAGAGTGGAGCAGTTCTTC; j_gene: TRBJ2-1; d_gene: NA; abundance: NA; v_gene: TRBV6-5
CDR3aa: CASTQKGGAPGDEQFF; CDR3nt: TGTGCCAGCACCCAGAAGGGGGGAGCGCCAGGAGATGAGCAGTTCTTC; j_gene: TRBJ2-1; d_gene: NA; abundance: NA; v_gene: TRBV6-6
CDR3aa: CASSQGTGNYGYTF; CDR3nt: TGTGCCAGCAGCCAAGGTACAGGGAACTATGGCTACACCTTC; j_gene: TRBJ1-2; d_gene: NA; abundance: NA; v_gene: TRBV5-4
CDR3aa: CASSLVVGVEQYF; CDR3nt: TGTGCCAGCAGCTTAGTGGTGGGCGTCGAGCAGTACTTC; j_gene: TRBJ2-7; d_gene: NA; abundance: NA; v_gene: TRBV11-2
CDR3aa: CASSLAGQGSLDTQYF; CDR3nt: TGTGCCAGCAGCTTAGCTGGACAGGGCTCACTCGATACGCAGTATTTT; j_gene: TRBJ2-3; d_gene: TRBD1; abundance: NA; v_gene: TRBV11-1
CDR3aa: CASSLYGNQPQHF; CDR3nt: TGTGCCAGCAGCTTGTACGGAAATCAGCCCCAGCATTTT; j_gene: TRBJ1-5; d_gene: NA; abundance: NA; v_gene: TRBV7-8
CDR3aa: CASKTGTGGYEQYF; CDR3nt: TGCGCCAGCAAGACCGGGACAGGGGGCTACGAGCAGTACTTC; j_gene: TRBJ2-7; d_gene: TRBD1; abundance: NA; v_gene: TRBV5-1
CDR3aa: CATSDIRDAGYTF; CDR3nt: TGTGCCACCAGCGATATACGGGACGCTGGCTACACCTTC; j_gene: TRBJ1-2; d_gene: NA; abundance: NA; v_gene: TRBV15
CDR3aa: CASSLNGGAFDEQYF; CDR3nt: TGTGCCAGCAGCTTAAACGGCGGGGCTTTCGACGAGCAGTACTTC; j_gene: TRBJ2-7; d_gene: NA; abundance: once; v_gene: TRBV7-6
CDR3aa: CASSLGGGSKNTEAFF; CDR3nt: TGTGCCAGCAGCTTAGGAGGTGGGAGCAAGAACACTGAAGCTTTCTTT; j_gene: TRBJ1-1; d_gene: NA; abundance: NA; v_gene: TRBV13
CDR3aa: CASSLSGGSTTDTQYF; CDR3nt: TGTGCCAGCAGTTTATCGGGAGGAAGCACCACAGATACGCAGTATTTT; j_gene: TRBJ2-3; d_gene: NA; abundance: NA; v_gene: TRBV27
CDR3aa: CASSLDQETQYF; CDR3nt: TGTGCCAGCAGTTTAGACCAAGAGACCCAGTACTTC; j_gene: TRBJ2-5; d_gene: NA; abundance: NA; v_gene: TRBV27
CDR3aa: CASSLALVAGLSYNEQFF; CDR3nt: TGTGCCAGCAGCTTAGCGCTAGTAGCTGGCCTCTCCTACAATGAGCAGTTCTTC; j_gene: TRBJ2-1; d_gene: NA; abundance: NA; v_gene: TRBV7-8
CDR3aa: CAISQGVTTEAFF; CDR3nt: TGTGCCATCAGTCAAGGAGTTACCACTGAAGCTTTCTTT; j_gene: TRBJ1-1; d_gene: NA; abundance: NA; v_gene: TRBV10-3
CDR3aa: CASSRGAGKAFF; CDR3nt: TGTGCCAGCAGTCGAGGGGCCGGGAAGGCTTTCTTT; j_gene: TRBJ1-1; d_gene: NA; abundance: once; v_gene: TRBV28
CDR3aa: CASSGTGRWYGEAFF; CDR3nt: TGCGCCAGCAGCGGGACAGGGCGTTGGTATGGTGAAGCTTTCTTT; j_gene: TRBJ1-1; d_gene: TRBD1; abundance: NA; v_gene: TRBV10-2